The present T cell receptor (beta chain) was sequenced within a study of T-cell reconstitution after alpha-beta-depleted transplantation in children. Findings and caveats of the study: Several hundred expanded graft clones reportedly were the source of alpha-beta T cells about two months after transplant. A year post-transplant, T-cell counts and diversity derived mostly from newly produced T cells.

The table lists this clonotype with many counts. Antigen specificity is unknown. Unique molecular identifiers were used to barcode this TCRbeta library. MiXCR was run by TCRdb on the PCR reads, yielding one entry per CDR3 protein. The table records roughly 250,000 distinct CDR3 sequences, around 7.5% of them present only once. The length of the CDR3 is 16 residues. Germline CDR1 SGHRS, CDR2 YFSETQ. With 0 bases removed from V and 5 bases from J, the gap between germline ends came to 17 bases. The sequence was collected from a male patient between 10 and 17 years old who had a stem cell transplant for acute lymphoblastic leukemia, so the T cells may come from the graft donor. The starting material was PBMCs, mostly from graft donor cells, obtained 180 days after TCRalphabeta/CD19-depleted stem cell transplant. The chain links TRBV5-1 to TRBJ2-5; D is unclear. CDR3 sequence (DNA): TGCGCCAGCAGCTTGGGGCCCAGTCATGGGATGGAGACCCAGTACTTC. Its translation is CASSLGPSHGMETQYF.